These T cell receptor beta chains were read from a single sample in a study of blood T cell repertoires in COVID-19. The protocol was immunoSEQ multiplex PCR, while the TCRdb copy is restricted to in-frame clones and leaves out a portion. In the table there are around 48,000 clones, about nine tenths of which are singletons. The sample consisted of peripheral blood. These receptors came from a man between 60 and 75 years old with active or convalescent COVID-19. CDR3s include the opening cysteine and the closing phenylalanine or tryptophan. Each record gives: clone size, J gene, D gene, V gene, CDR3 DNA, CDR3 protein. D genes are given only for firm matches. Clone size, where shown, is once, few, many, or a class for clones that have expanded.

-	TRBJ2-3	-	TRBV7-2	TGTGCCAGCAGCTTAATGGAGGTGGCAGATACGCAGTATTTT	CASSLMEVADTQYF
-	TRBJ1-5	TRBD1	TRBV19	TGTGCCAGTAGTCTTCAGGGGGCACAGCCCCAGCATTTT	CASSLQGAQPQHF
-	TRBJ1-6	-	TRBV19	TGTGCCAGCAGTTCGGCACAGGGCTATAATTCACCCCTCCACTTT	CASSSAQGYNSPLHF
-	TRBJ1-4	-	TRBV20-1	TGCAGTGCTAGTCCTACAGGCCCCACTAATGAAAAACTGTTTTTT	CSASPTGPTNEKLFF
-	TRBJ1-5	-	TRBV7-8	TGTGCCAGCAGCCTAAGAACAGGGAACGATCAGCCCCAGCATTTT	CASSLRTGNDQPQHF
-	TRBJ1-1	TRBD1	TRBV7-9	TGTGCCAGCAGCCTGACAGGGGGCTTAGCTTTCTTT	CASSLTGGLAFF
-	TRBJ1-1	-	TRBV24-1	TGTGCCACCAGACCGACAGTCGGCACTGAAGCTTTCTTT	CATRPTVGTEAFF
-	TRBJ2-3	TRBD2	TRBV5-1	TGCGCCAGCAGCGGTAGCGGGGGGGTTGTAGATACGCAGTATTTT	CASSGSGGVVDTQYF
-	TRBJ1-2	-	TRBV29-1	TGCAGCGTTGAAGGTTTAGCGCTCGGGGGCTACACCTTC	CSVEGLALGGYTF
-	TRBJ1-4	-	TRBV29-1	TGCAGCGCGTATGGGAGTTCAGGTTTACCTAATGAAAAACTGTTTTTT	CSAYGSSGLPNEKLFF
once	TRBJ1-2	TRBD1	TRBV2	TGTGCCAGCAGTGAATTGGGACAGGGGAACTATGGCTACACCTTC	CASSELGQGNYGYTF
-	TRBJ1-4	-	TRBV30	TGTGCCTGGAGTCTTCTCTCCCCCGAAAAACTGTTTTTT	CAWSLLSPEKLFF
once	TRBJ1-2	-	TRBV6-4	TGTGCCAGCAGCAAAACAGGAGGGGCGGTATATGGCTACACCTTC	CASSKTGGAVYGYTF
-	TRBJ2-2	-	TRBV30	TGTGCCTGGAGCTTTCAGCGGACTAACACCGGGGAGCTGTTTTTT	CAWSFQRTNTGELFF
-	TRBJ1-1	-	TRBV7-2	TGTGCCAGCAGCTCCGGACAGTGGAACACTGAAGCTTTCTTT	CASSSGQWNTEAFF
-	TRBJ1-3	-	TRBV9	TGTGCCAGCACGCGAGAATACAGGAGCTCTGGAAACACCATATATTTT	CASTREYRSSGNTIYF
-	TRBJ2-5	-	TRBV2	TGTGCCAGCAGTGAGCGGGAGACCCAGTACTTC	CASSERETQYF
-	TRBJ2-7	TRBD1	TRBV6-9	TGTGCCAGCAATCGGCAGGGGGAGATTTACGAGCAGTACTTC	CASNRQGEIYEQYF
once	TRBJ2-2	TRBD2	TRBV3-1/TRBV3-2	TGTGCCAGCAGCAGCCGGACTAGCGGGGCCCCCGGGGAGCTGTTTTTT	CASSSRTSGAPGELFF
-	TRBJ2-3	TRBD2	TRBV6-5	TGTGCCAGCAGTTACTCGAGACTAGCGGGGATTGCGACGCAGTATTTT	CASSYSRLAGIATQYF
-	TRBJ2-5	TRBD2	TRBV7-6	TGTGCCAGCAGCCCCGAAGCGGGGTACGGGGAGACCCAGTACTTC	CASSPEAGYGETQYF
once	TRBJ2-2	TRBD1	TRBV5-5	TGTGCCAGCGGGGACAGTCCCTTCACCGGGGAGCTGTTTTTT	CASGDSPFTGELFF
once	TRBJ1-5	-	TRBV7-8	TGTGCCAGCAGCTTAGTGAGAGGGATAAGAAATCAGCCCCAGCATTTT	CASSLVRGIRNQPQHF
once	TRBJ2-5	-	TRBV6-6	TGTGCCAGCAGTTACTTATCACCAATCTCGGGGGAGACCCAGTACTTC	CASSYLSPISGETQYF
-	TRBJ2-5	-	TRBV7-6	TGTGCCAGCAGCTTAGGAGCCTCGGGGACCCAGTACTTC	CASSLGASGTQYF
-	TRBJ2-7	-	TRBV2	TGTGCCAGCATCCGGAGTGAGACTAGCTCCTACGAGCAGTACTTC	CASIRSETSSYEQYF
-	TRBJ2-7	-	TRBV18	TGTGCCAGCTCACCACTAGGGGCTCAAGACTACGAGCAGTACTTC	CASSPLGAQDYEQYF
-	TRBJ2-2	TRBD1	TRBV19	TGTGCCAGCCGCGGACAGGTACTGAACACCGGGGAGCTGTTTTTT	CASRGQVLNTGELFF
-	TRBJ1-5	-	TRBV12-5	TGTGCTAGTGGTCAGGGCAATCAGCCCCAGCATTTT	CASGQGNQPQHF
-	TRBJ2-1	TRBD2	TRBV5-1	TGCGCCAGCAGCTTGGAGGGACTAGCTTACAATGAGCAGTTCTTC	CASSLEGLAYNEQFF
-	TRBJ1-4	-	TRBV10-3	TGTGCCATCAGTGAGTCGCAGGCGGGTGAGGAAAAACTGTTTTTT	CAISESQAGEEKLFF
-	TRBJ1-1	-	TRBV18	TGTGCCAGCTCACCTCTGGACTTGAACACTGAAGCTTTCTTT	CASSPLDLNTEAFF